This T cell receptor beta chain was recovered during a study of cytomegalovirus exposure and HLA in healthy donors listed by TCRdb under 2017. About the study as a whole: According to an earlier analysis of 587 of the donors, about 179 million T cells yielded some 110 million unique TCR beta sequences and 276 Gb of sequence data. A later genetic analysis used genome-wide SNP genotypes for 398 of the 666 donors, treating that subset as a discovery cohort. Among the approximately 400 genotyped donors, approximately 81% belonged to the genetic ancestry cluster associated with self-reported Caucasian donors. Rather than drawing on any new phenotypic data, the later analysis identified candidate immune exposures from TCR beta sequences and the way those sequences occurred across donors. The aim of the study was to test whether cataloging public T cell receptors could identify signatures of past pathogen exposure. A later analysis re-analyzed previously published TCR beta repertoires from 666 donors and added high-resolution HLA genotyping to study TCR occurrence patterns. HLA typing included class I and class II loci at four-digit resolution. Around 330 gigabases of sequencing data and around 80 million unique TCR sequences made up an early release that covered nearly 650 HLA-typed donors. Typing coverage differed by locus: A, B, C, DRB1 and DQB1 were typed in about 629-630 donors, DQA1 in 500 to 550, DPA1 in around 600, and DPB1 in around 490. Every discovery cohort repertoire had been produced on one sequencing platform. The study combined high-throughput TCR immunosequencing, statistical association of individual TCRs with disease status, and machine learning to predict cytomegalovirus infection status. Among about 370 genotyped donors of the cohort, an average of about 220,000 unique TCR beta nucleotide sequences was sequenced per donor, of which 15% to 20% were non-productive. Donor age, sex, ethnicity and CMV serostatus were compiled together with the repertoire data. The study profiled the T cell repertoires of 550 to 700 subjects by immunosequencing and related them to cytomegalovirus serostatus. Along with the roughly 670-subject first cohort, a separate validation cohort of about 110 different subjects was used. An earlier analysis of 587 of the donors applied high-throughput TCR beta sequencing to assess whether each TCR beta V gene segment acted as functional or pseudogenic. Four or five DR-DQ haplotypes were handled as single units for association and clustering because linkage in the cohort was strong.

The cohort comprised fewer than 700 healthy bone marrow donors. All cohort members were sampled while nominally healthy, although unrecorded immune exposures were likely present. The donor tested CMV seronegative, placing the donor among the roughly 340 seronegative members of the cohort. A peripheral blood sample was provided by each donor, and peripheral blood mononuclear cells were used for TCR beta sequencing. The Qiagen DNeasy Blood Extraction Kit was used to extract genomic DNA from the blood cell samples. Including cysteine and phenylalanine, the CDR3 has 13 amino acids. Left in the record is the CDR3 DNA by itself, 39 bases read in frame from the first base. V is shortened by 5 bases, J by 6 bases, and the region joining them spans 14 bases. The germline V gene supplies CDR1 SGHNT and CDR2 YENEEA. Libraries were constructed by the immunoSEQ multiplex PCR assay. For the multiplex PCR, a mixture combining 60 forward primers for TCR Vbeta segments and 13 reverse primers for TCR Jbeta segments was used. A multiplex PCR assay on genomic DNA amplified the CDR3 region of rearranged TCR beta genes. On the Illumina HiSeq System, the amplified TCR beta libraries were sequenced as 87-base-pair reads. The paper's data handling went like this. Across the 666 repertoires, a later analysis counted tens of millions of unique TCR beta chains, some 11 million of which were shared by at least two donors. A nearest-neighbor algorithm error-corrected the raw reads and collapsed the reads into unique sequences, merging closely related sequences to remove PCR and sequencing errors. CDR3 sequences were aligned to IMGT reference sequences to assign V, D and J gene segments. For a sequence to be retained, a match of at least six nucleotides was required to both a V gene segment and a J gene segment. A rearrangement was called productive if the CDR3 had no stop codons and remained in frame with V and J, and every other rearrangement was called non-productive. Following IMGT convention, CDR3 was defined as the stretch from the second conserved V-encoded cysteine up to the conserved J-encoded phenylalanine. Sequences without an unambiguous match to a single V gene segment were excluded from the earlier analysis of almost 600 of the donors. In an earlier analysis of around 600 of the donors, V segments were called functional above 56.7% productive rearrangements and were called segregating when the between-donor standard deviation exceeded 5%. A statistical classification framework was built for diagnosing cytomegalovirus status from the catalog of TCR beta chain sequences. A later analysis assigned V and J genes by comparing TCR nucleotide sequences with IMGT/GENE-DB human TR gene sequences. A later analysis assigned CDR3 sequences and most-parsimonious VDJ recombination scenarios with the TCRdist pipeline. A later analysis defined each TCR beta chain by its CDR3 amino acid sequence plus V-gene family, and excluded reads lacking a unique V-gene family. As a way to deal with suspected cross-contamination and a sequencing artifact, a later analysis dropped more than 500 nucleotide sequences that were highly shared and had low generation probability. A later analysis calculated a clonal expansion index for each public chain from normalized within-repertoire ranks of inferred template counts. In a later analysis, generation probabilities were computed using a VDJ recombination model fitted to out-of-frame rearrangements, and the results were checked against IGoR. Hypergeometric tests were used in a later analysis to score TCR-TCR, TCR-HLA and TCR-CMV co-occurrence, with a repertoire-size bias correction applied to the TCR pairs. A later analysis estimated false discovery rates by permuting HLA or CMV assignments 20 times. A later analysis grouped co-occurring TCRs with DBSCAN, adding TCRdist sequence similarity when clustering within HLA-allele-positive subsets. Repertoires with fewer than 30,000 or more than 120,000 public chains, plus five repertoires with anomalous nucleotide sharing, were excluded from co-occurrence clustering. TCRdb's version of the immuneACCESS table is confined to in-frame rearrangements and falls short of the full clone set. An unresolved V gene accounts for under half of the shortfall where checked; the remainder is of unknown origin. The V and J calls and clone size come from that table; D and trimming were worked out from the DNA. The sample profile shows under 200,000 clones; around four fifths of them were found once. Approximately 1.3% of the sample is held by the ten biggest clonotypes.

Summary of the overall study and its limitations: The presence/absence analyses assumed that sequencing depth was roughly uniform across donors, and that assumption may not be true. Most TCR sequences were observed very rarely across donors, whereas some public TCRs were present in many individuals. In a later analysis, 16,951 TCR beta sequences were associated with specific HLA alleles at a false discovery rate of 0.05. CMV serostatus was the only immune exposure information available for the cohort. Linkage disequilibrium might explain the correlated functional status among segregating V segments, but an unknown experimental factor could not be excluded. Strong co-occurrence of HLA alleles, especially DR and DQ, made assigning TCR associations to individual alleles difficult. Broadly in line with IMGT annotations, most TCR beta V segments showed up in productive rearrangements about 87% or about 30% of the time in an earlier analysis of several hundred of the donors. The sequencing pipeline was judged likely to have produced a cluster of highly shared sequence variants as a technical artifact. A total of fewer than 200 TCR beta chains were listed by the study as associated with cytomegalovirus. In this cohort, only TCR beta chains were sequenced, and detectable features were limited by the absence of alpha or paired-chain data. A later analysis found that most CMV-associated TCR beta chains appeared HLA-restricted, with HLA associations seemingly driven largely by CMV exposure. V-gene and J-gene trimming of TCR beta chains was associated with a missense DCLRE1C variant in a later genetic analysis, and the association was replicated in an independent cohort. It was suggested by the authors that the approach could potentially be generalized to other disease states and immunological phenotypes. A further reported finding was that TCR beta sequences accurately predicted the HLA-A and HLA-B alleles for most subjects in the first cohort. In a later analysis, HLA-associated TCR beta chains showed more clonal expansion and lower generation probabilities than non-associated chains that were equally common. Because counts were too low, about 18 rarely observed V segments, including chromosome 9 orphons, were left out of the earlier analysis of 587 of the donors. Some IMGT-functional V segments, including TRBV6-2 and TRBV6-3, could not be told apart with the 87-base-pair reads, so those segments were excluded. Because HLA typing was missing for some donors at each locus, association tests included only the typed subset. Three of the identified cytomegalovirus-associated TCR beta chains were confirmed in vitro to be specific for cytomegalovirus antigens. In a later analysis, TCR association rates were found to vary across HLA loci, with the most associated TCRs seen for DRB1 alleles and the fewest for HLA-C alleles. Compared with the roughly 600-donor mean, donors in an Asian-associated ancestry cluster had fewer N-insertions in productive TCRs, according to a later genetic analysis. According to a later analysis, parvovirus B19, influenza, CMV and Epstein-Barr virus appeared linked to several top co-occurrence clusters. Cytomegalovirus status was reported to be diagnosed by the classifier with high specificity and sensitivity in both the original and validation cohorts.

Points on this clone: Its antigen target is currently unknown. Within one base of it there is no much larger clone, and no base qualities were kept.

The source of this sequence is a man aged 25 to 45 in good health and CMV-seronegative. Rearrangement joined TRBV11-3 to TRBJ2-7; perhaps TRBD1 is the D gene, with 5 bases matching. The sequenced sample was PBMCs. The nucleotides are TGTGCCAGCAGCCTCACCCAGGGTTCCGAGCAGTACTTC. Its protein is CASSLTQGSEQYF. The CDR3 plus the reference TRBV11-3 and TRBJ2-7 genes for the other parts give the full variable domain: EAGVVQSPRYKIIEKKQPVAFWCNPISGHNTLYWYLQNLGQGPELLIRYENEEAVDDSQLPKDRFSAERLKGVDSTLKIQPAELGDSAVYLCASSLTQGSEQYFGPGTRLTVT.